This passage covers 17 T cell receptor beta chains from one sample sequenced in a study of CD8 T cells in Susac syndrome (dated by TCRdb to between 2017 and 2020). Libraries were prepared through the immunoSEQ multiplex PCR assay. RNA was extracted using the RNeasy kit, and roughly 0.45 to 1 microgram was reverse transcribed with random hexamers. TCRdb handled the public reads itself, with Q25 trimming in fastp and clone calling in MiXCR, and kept productive beta chains. Rows merge per CDR3 protein into single entries with the most common DNA and genes. A total of more than 80,000 distinct CDR3 sequences appear in this sample, approximately 93% of them only once. In total, the top ten clones hold 0.4% to 0.5% of the sample. The sample was CD8+ T cells from PBMCs. These receptors were taken from a human donor with Susac syndrome.

The chain employs TRBV23-1 and TRBJ2-5, with D tentatively TRBD1 or TRBD2 (7 bases each). TRBV23-1 is an ORF for which the function is uncertain. V lost 0 bases and J lost 1, with 21 bases in between. The CDR3 spans 19 residues. In nucleotides, the CDR3 is TGCGCCAGCAGTCAATCCGGGGAGGGGGCTGGAAAGATCCAAGAGACCCAGTACTTC. Translated: CASSQSGEGAGKIQETQYF.

The chain couples TRBV9 to TRBJ2-1; TRBD2 might be the D (6 bases). The germline CDR1 and CDR2 sequences are SGDLS and YYNGEE. The V end lost 0 bases, the J end lost 8 bases, and 12 bases lay between the germline ends. The CDR3 length is 14 residues. CDR3 nucleotides: TGTGCCAGCAGCGTAGGCGGAGGGCTCGATGAGCAGTTCTTC. This encodes CASSVGGGLDEQFF. Combining the CDR3 with reference TRBV9 and TRBJ2-1 gives the whole variable domain DSGVTQTPKHLITATGQRVTLRCSPRSGDLSVYWYQQSLDQGLQFLIQYYNGEERAKGNILERFSAQQFPDLHSELNLSSLELGDSALYFCASSVGGGLDEQFFGPGTRLTVL.

The chain joins TRBV15 to TRBJ2-3; 7 positions agree with TRBD1. The CDR3 spans 15 residues. Trimming at V came to 1 base and at J to 5 bases, leaving 6 bases not matched to a gene. Per the germline V gene, CDR1 is LNHNV and CDR2 is YYDKDF (reference sequence). The CDR3: CATSRGQGVVDTQYF. As DNA, the CDR3 is TGTGCCACCAGCAGAGGCCAGGGGGTAGTAGATACGCAGTATTTT.

The rearrangement uses TRBV12-3 or TRBV12-4 and TRBJ2-5, with 12 bases identical to TRBD2. The J segment lost 1 base and the V segment lost 6 bases, leaving 6 bases of the junction unmatched. This CDR3 region has 16 residues. The CDR3 bases are TGTGCCAGCAGCCCAGGACTAGCGGGGATCCAAGAGACCCAGTACTTC. It specifies CASSPGLAGIQETQYF.

The CDR3 loop is CASSPWSSNYEQYF. Written as DNA, the CDR3 is TGTGCCAGCAGTCCCTGGTCGTCCAACTACGAGCAGTACTTC. V and J are TRBV2 and TRBJ2-7, with unresolved D. Trimming took off 5 bases at V and 3 bases at J, with 14 bases between the two ends. The CDR3 is 14 residues long. Germline V gives CDR1 SNHLY, CDR2 FYNNEI.

The V and J genes are TRBV9 and TRBJ2-2, with no clear D. The CDR3 totals 14 residues. V was cut by 5 bases and J by 5 bases, with 13 bases left in between. CDR1 SGDLS and CDR2 YYNGEE come from the germline V gene. The CDR3 DNA is TGTGCCAGCAGATACCATTTCAGGACCGGGGAGCTGTTTTTT. Translated, it gives CASRYHFRTGELFF. Filled out from reference TRBV9 and TRBJ2-2, the complete variable domain reads DSGVTQTPKHLITATGQRVTLRCSPRSGDLSVYWYQQSLDQGLQFLIQYYNGEERAKGNILERFSAQQFPDLHSELNLSSLELGDSALYFCASRYHFRTGELFFGEGSRLTVL.

The chain recombines TRBV12-5 with TRBJ2-5; the D gene is possibly TRBD2 (6 bases). The CDR3 contains 15 residues. Trimming took 2 bases from V and 5 from J, leaving 15 bases between them. From germline, CDR1 is LGHNT and CDR2 FRNRAP. The CDR3: CASGLFGGRYETQYF. The CDR3 coding sequence is TGTGCTAGTGGTTTGTTTGGGGGGAGGTATGAGACCCAGTACTTC.

The rearrangement links TRBV2 to TRBJ2-7; tentatively, D is TRBD1 or TRBD2 (5 bases each). Trimming stripped 5 bases from V and 6 bases from J, with 17 bases between. The CDR3 consists of 14 residues. In germline, CDR1 is SNHLY, CDR2 FYNNEI. DNA of the CDR3: TGTGCCAGCAGTATCCTACTGGGGGATCGCGAGCAGTACTTC. As protein: CASSILLGDREQYF. Full variable domain (remainder filled in from reference TRBV2 and TRBJ2-7): EPEVTQTPSHQVTQMGQEVILRCVPISNHLYFYWYRQILGQKVEFLVSFYNNEISEKSEIFDDQFSVERPDGSNFTLKIRSTKLEDSAMYFCASSILLGDREQYFGPGTRLTVT.

The gene calls are TRBV19 and TRBJ1-2; D is uncertain. In germline, CDR1 is LNHDA, CDR2 SQIVND (reference sequence). The ends were cut back, 3 bases at V and 8 bases at J, with 13 bases in the middle. This CDR3 has 13 amino acids. The CDR3 nucleotides are TGTGCCAGTAGTATCCAGGAATTTGGGGGCTACACCTTC. Its protein is CASSIQEFGGYTF.

A single count supports this clonotype. The chain couples TRBV9 to TRBJ1-5; the match to TRBD1 covers 11 bases. The CDR3 length is 14 residues. CDR1 and CDR2 (germline): SGDLS, YYNGEE. With 0 bases clipped from V and 7 bases from J, the junction kept 0 bases outside the gene matches. The DNA of the CDR3 is TGTGCCAGCAGCGTAGGGGACAGGGGGCAGCCCCAGCATTTT. As protein: CASSVGDRGQPQHF.

The chain joins TRBV7-9 to TRBJ1-2; D is possibly TRBD1 (6 bases). The ends were cut back, 5 bases at V and 6 bases at J, with 22 bases in the middle. The germline V gene encodes CDR1 SEHNR and CDR2 FQNEAQ (reference sequence). The CDR3 is made up of 16 amino acids. The DNA of the CDR3 is TGTGCCAGCAGCGTAGTATTCCCTGGGGGCGACAATGGCTACACCTTC. This gives the protein CASSVVFPGGDNGYTF.

V usage is TRBV7-8 and J usage is TRBJ2-1; 8 bases are a match to TRBD1. Germline trimming cut 6 bases from V and 4 bases from J; bases unmatched to any gene: 17. CDR3 length equals 18 residues. Germline lookup yields CDR1 SGHVS and CDR2 FQNEAQ. CDR3 sequence: CASRFSGAGTGTYNEQFF. The CDR3 DNA is TGTGCCAGCAGGTTCAGTGGGGCCGGGACAGGAACTTACAATGAGCAGTTCTTC.

The J gene is TRBJ2-7, the V gene TRBV12-3 or TRBV12-4, with 9 bases lining up with TRBD1. V dropped 7 bases and J dropped 6; count of bases not matched to a gene: 10. The CDR3 consists of 14 residues. The CDR3 DNA reads as TGTGCCAGCACCGTGACAGGGGGAAGTACCGAGCAGTACTTC. Translation: CASTVTGGSTEQYF.

This chain links TRBV9 with TRBJ2-1, with D perhaps assigned TRBD1 or TRBD2 (5 bases each). V shed 3 bases and J shed 2 bases, with 9 bases lying between them. This CDR3 has 14 amino acids. Germline V gene sequence: CDR1 SGDLS, CDR2 YYNGEE. In DNA, the CDR3 is TGTGCCAGCAGCGAAGGGACGACCTACAATGAGCAGTTCTTC. Translated: CASSEGTTYNEQFF.

This chain links TRBV20-1 with TRBJ2-3, with 9 nucleotides matching TRBD2. CDR3 size: 14 residues. The V and J ends lost 6 bases and 0 bases, in that order; junction bases with no gene match: 4. Germline V gives CDR1 DFQATT, CDR2 SNEGSKA (reference sequence). The CDR3, as DNA: TGCAGTGCCCGGACTAGCGTTAGCACAGATACGCAGTATTTT. Its protein product is CSARTSVSTDTQYF.

The chain couples TRBV20-1 to TRBJ1-2; D is perhaps TRBD1 (5 bases). The CDR3 loop spans 14 amino acids. Germline assignment: CDR1 DFQATT and CDR2 SNEGSKA (reference sequence). The V and J ends lost 5 bases and 0 bases respectively, with 13 bases between them. The CDR3 sequence: CSAAYVGANYGYTF. The DNA of the CDR3 is TGCAGTGCTGCATATGTGGGGGCTAACTATGGCTACACCTTC.

The chain employs TRBV4-2 and TRBJ1-4; 7 nucleotides align to TRBD1. V lost 5 bases to trimming and J lost 1 base; unmatched junction nucleotides: 7. Germline loops: CDR1 LGHNA, CDR2 YNFKEQ. The CDR3 loop spans 16 amino acids. The CDR3 DNA is TGTGCCAGCAGCATTACAGGGGAGGGAACTAATGAAAAACTGTTTTTT. Translated: CASSITGEGTNEKLFF.